This T cell receptor beta chain was identified during a study of regulatory T cells in long-lasting Graves disease. Documented time point: newly diagnosed GD, antithyroid drugs for less than 3 months. Extracted RNA from PBMCs served as the source of the TCR library. To make TCR beta libraries, researchers used iRepertoire HTBI primers and Arm-PCR of CDR3 regions. TCRdb itself ran the multiplex PCR reads through MiXCR, one entry per CDR3 protein. The table has some 410,000 distinct CDR3 sequences, over 15% seen once. These records were also assigned to another study, of T cells in Graves' hyperthyroidism and ophthalmopathy.

Sample: peripheral blood mononuclear cells (PBMCs), taken at new diagnosis, from a patient treated with antithyroid drugs. The TCR comes from a woman younger than 45 with Graves disease.

The DNA for the CDR3 is TGTGCCAGCAGTTCCACGCATCAAGAGACCCAGTACTTC. Translation gives CASSSTHQETQYF. This sequence joins TRBV27 and TRBJ2-5; no reliable D call. CDR1 and CDR2 from the germline V gene are MNHEY and SMNVEV (reference sequence). V was shortened by 4 bases and J by 2 bases, with 8 bases between the two germline ends. The CDR3 totals 13 residues.